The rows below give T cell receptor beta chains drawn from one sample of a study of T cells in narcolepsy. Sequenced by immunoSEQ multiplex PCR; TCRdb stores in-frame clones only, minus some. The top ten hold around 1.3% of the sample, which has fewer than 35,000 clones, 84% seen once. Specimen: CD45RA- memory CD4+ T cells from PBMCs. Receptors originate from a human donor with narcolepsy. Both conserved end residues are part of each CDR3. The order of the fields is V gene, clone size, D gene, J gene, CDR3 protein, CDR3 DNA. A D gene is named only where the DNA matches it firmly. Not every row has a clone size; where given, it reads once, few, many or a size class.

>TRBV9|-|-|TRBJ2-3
CASSVAGSADTQYF
TGTGCCAGCAGCGTAGCAGGGTCGGCAGATACGCAGTATTTT
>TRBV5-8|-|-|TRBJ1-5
CASSLSRGTYSNQPQHF
TGTGCCAGCAGCTTGAGCCGCGGAACGTATAGCAATCAGCCCCAGCATTTT
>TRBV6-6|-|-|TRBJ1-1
CASSYLPGARAEAFF
TGTGCCAGCAGTTACCTTCCGGGCGCCCGGGCTGAAGCTTTCTTT
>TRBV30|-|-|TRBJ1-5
CAWSVLGRNQPQHF
TGTGCCTGGAGTGTATTGGGGAGGAATCAGCCCCAGCATTTT
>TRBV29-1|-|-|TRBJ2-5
CSVVRGQETQYF
TGCAGCGTTGTGAGGGGCCAAGAGACCCAGTACTTC
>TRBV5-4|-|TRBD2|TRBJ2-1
CASSSIIRGGGYNEQFF
TGTGCCAGCAGCTCGATTATTCGCGGGGGGGGCTACAATGAGCAGTTCTTC
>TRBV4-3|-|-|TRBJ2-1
CASSQETSASYNEQFF
TGCGCCAGCAGCCAAGAGACGTCTGCGTCCTACAATGAGCAGTTCTTC
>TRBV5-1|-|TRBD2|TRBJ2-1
CASGGGREQFF
TGCGCCAGCGGCGGGGGAAGGGAGCAGTTCTTC
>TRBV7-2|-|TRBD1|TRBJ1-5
CASSLGTGKGLQPQHF
TGTGCCAGCAGCTTAGGGACAGGGAAGGGTTTACAGCCCCAGCATTTT
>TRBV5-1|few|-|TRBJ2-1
CASGEAGSSYNEQFF
TGCGCCAGCGGAGAAGCGGGTTCCTCCTACAATGAGCAGTTCTTC
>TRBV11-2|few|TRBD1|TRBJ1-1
CASSPPGTGGTEAFF
TGTGCCAGCAGCCCCCCCGGGACAGGGGGCACTGAAGCTTTCTTT
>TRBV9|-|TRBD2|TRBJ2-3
CASSVGGAGLTDTQYF
TGTGCCAGCAGCGTAGGAGGAGCGGGGCTCACAGATACGCAGTATTTT
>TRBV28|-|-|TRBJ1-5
CASTLDSRNQPQHF
TGTGCCAGCACACTAGACAGTCGCAATCAGCCCCAGCATTTT
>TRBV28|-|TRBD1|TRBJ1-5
CASSLSGGGLNQPQHF
TGTGCCAGCAGTTTATCAGGGGGCGGGTTAAATCAGCCCCAGCATTTT
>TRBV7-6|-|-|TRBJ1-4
CASSRLGGSTNEKLFF
TGTGCCAGCAGCCGTCTAGGGGGTTCAACTAATGAAAAACTGTTTTTT
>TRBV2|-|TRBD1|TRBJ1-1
CASSPRDRGGTEAFF
TGTGCCAGCAGTCCCCGGGACAGGGGGGGCACTGAAGCTTTCTTT
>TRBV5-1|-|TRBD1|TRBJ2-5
CASSRTGTSETQYF
TGCGCCAGCAGTCGGACAGGGACCTCAGAGACCCAGTACTTC
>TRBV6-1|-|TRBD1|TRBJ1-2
CASSNPGGYGYTF
TGTGCCAGCAGTAATCCAGGGGGCTATGGCTACACCTTC
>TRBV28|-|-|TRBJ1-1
CASSPAERRHTEAFF
TGTGCCAGCAGCCCCGCTGAACGGCGGCACACTGAAGCTTTCTTT
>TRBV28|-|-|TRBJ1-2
CASSLSGGNYGYTF
TGTGCCAGCAGTTTATCTGGCGGAAACTATGGCTACACCTTC
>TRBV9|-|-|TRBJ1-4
CASSGGLINEKLFF
TGTGCCAGCAGCGGGGGCCTAATTAATGAAAAACTGTTTTTT
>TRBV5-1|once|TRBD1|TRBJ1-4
CASSPGTANEKLFF
TGCGCCAGCAGCCCGGGGACAGCTAATGAAAAACTGTTTTTT
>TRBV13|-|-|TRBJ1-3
CASSFRLGRSSGNTIYF
TGTGCCAGCAGCTTTAGATTGGGACGGAGCTCTGGAAACACCATATATTTT
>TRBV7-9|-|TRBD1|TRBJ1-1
CASSPDREGAFF
TGTGCCAGCAGCCCGGACAGGGAGGGAGCTTTCTTT
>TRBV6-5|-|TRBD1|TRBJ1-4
CASSEWGDSEKLFF
TGTGCCAGCAGTGAATGGGGGGACAGTGAAAAACTGTTTTTT
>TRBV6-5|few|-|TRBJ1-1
CASSAQGRGTEAFF
TGTGCCAGCAGTGCCCAAGGGCGAGGGACTGAAGCTTTCTTT
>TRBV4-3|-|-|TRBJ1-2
CASSHGGEWGYTF
TGCGCCAGCAGCCACGGCGGGGAGTGGGGCTACACCTTC
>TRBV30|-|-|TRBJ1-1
CAWKTGLMNTEAFF
TGTGCCTGGAAAACAGGCCTCATGAACACTGAAGCTTTCTTT
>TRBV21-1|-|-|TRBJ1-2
CASSKGGPYSNYGYTF
TGTGCCAGCAGTAAGGGCGGTCCCTACTCTAACTATGGCTACACCTTC
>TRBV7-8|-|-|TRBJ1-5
CASSRDPNQPQHF
TGTGCCAGCAGCCGGGACCCTAATCAGCCCCAGCATTTT
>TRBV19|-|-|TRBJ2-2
CASKVSVGNTGELFF
TGTGCCAGTAAAGTCAGCGTGGGTAACACCGGGGAGCTGTTTTTT
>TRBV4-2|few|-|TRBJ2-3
CASSLESGRTDTQYF
TGTGCCAGCAGCTTGGAGTCCGGACGCACAGATACGCAGTATTTT
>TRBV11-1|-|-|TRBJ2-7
CASSRILGRAYEQYF
TGTGCCAGCAGCCGAATCCTTGGCAGGGCCTACGAGCAGTACTTC
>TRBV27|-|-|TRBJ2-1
CASLSAGAPYNEQFF
TGTGCCAGCTTGTCCGCCGGAGCCCCCTACAATGAGCAGTTCTTC
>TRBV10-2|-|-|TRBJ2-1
CASSESGENEQFF
TGCGCCAGCAGTGAGTCAGGCGAAAATGAGCAGTTCTTC
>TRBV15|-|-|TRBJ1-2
CATSPGEGRGYTF
TGTGCCACCAGCCCCGGGGAGGGGCGAGGCTACACCTTC
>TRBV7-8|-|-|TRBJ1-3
CASSLGGRGSGNTIYF
TGTGCCAGCAGCTTAGGGGGCAGGGGATCTGGAAACACCATATATTTT
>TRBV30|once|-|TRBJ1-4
CAWSVNGGTNEKLFF
TGTGCCTGGAGTGTAAACGGGGGGACTAATGAAAAACTGTTTTTT
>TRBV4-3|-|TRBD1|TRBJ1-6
CASSLDRGNSPLHF
TGCGCCAGCAGCCTGGACAGGGGGAATTCACCCCTCCACTTT
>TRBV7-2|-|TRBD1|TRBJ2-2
CASSLQGAGTGELFF
TGTGCCAGCAGCCTACAGGGGGCCGGCACCGGGGAGCTGTTTTTT
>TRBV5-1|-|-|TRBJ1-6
CASSTSTGNNSPLHF
TGCGCCAGCAGCACCTCAACAGGGAACAATTCACCCCTCCACTTT
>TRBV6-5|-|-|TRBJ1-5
CASSYSKGVGEPQHF
TGTGCCAGCAGTTACTCGAAAGGGGTGGGAGAACCCCAGCATTTT
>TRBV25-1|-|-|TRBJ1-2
CASSETRGYGYTF
TGTGCCAGCAGTGAAACCAGGGGATATGGCTACACCTTC
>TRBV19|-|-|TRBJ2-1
CASSTYSGAYNEQFF
TGTGCCAGTAGTACTTACTCAGGCGCCTACAATGAGCAGTTCTTC
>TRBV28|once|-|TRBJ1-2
CASSVEEVGGYTF
TGTGCCAGCAGCGTTGAAGAGGTGGGTGGCTACACCTTC
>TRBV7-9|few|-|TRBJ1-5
CASSSYRGANQPQHF
TGTGCCAGCAGCTCCTATCGGGGGGCTAATCAGCCCCAGCATTTT
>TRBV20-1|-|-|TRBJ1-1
CSARGEMRAFF
TGCAGTGCTAGAGGGGAGATGAGAGCTTTCTTT
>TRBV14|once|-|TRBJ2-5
CASSQAGTLMAQYF
TGTGCCAGCAGCCAAGCCGGGACCCTGATGGCCCAGTACTTC
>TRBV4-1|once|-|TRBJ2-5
CASSQDLEGLKGTQYF
TGCGCCAGCAGCCAAGATTTAGAGGGTTTGAAGGGGACCCAGTACTTC
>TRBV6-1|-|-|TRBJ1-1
CASSPGTSNTEAFF
TGTGCCAGCAGCCCAGGGACATCGAACACTGAAGCTTTCTTT
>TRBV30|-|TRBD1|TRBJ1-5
CAWSGGQHSNQPQHF
TGTGCCTGGAGTGGGGGACAGCATAGCAATCAGCCCCAGCATTTT
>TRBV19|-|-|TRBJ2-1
CASSARTFAPYNEQFF
TGTGCCAGTAGCGCCCGTACCTTTGCCCCATACAATGAGCAGTTCTTC
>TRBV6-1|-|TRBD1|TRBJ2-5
CASSQGAQGETQYF
TGTGCCAGCAGTCAGGGGGCGCAGGGAGAGACCCAGTACTTC